This TCR beta chain is drawn from a study of metastatic and nonmetastatic thyroid tumors. As for the study in general: Blood and tumor or nodule tissue repertoires from malignant and benign thyroid patients were compared.

The CDR3 has 13 residues. V shed 4 bases and J shed 8 bases, with 14 bases lying between them. The germline CDR1 and CDR2 sequences are SQVTM and ANQGSEA. Study processing details: The study's classifier, a distant-metastasis tool for papillary thyroid cancer, was built using CDR3 differences across clinicopathological groups. TCRdb used MiXCR to call clones anew from the PCR reads. In this record, the V and J calls reflect TCRdb's handling and not the investigators' own analysis. The table shows about 37,000 clones, with about 13% occurring only once. Study outcomes and limitations: As reported, TCR beta diversity in blood and tumor was significantly higher in malignant thyroid tumors than in benign nodules.

With respect to this clone: Antigen specificity is unknown.

Before thyroid surgery, none of the patients had received any treatment. The J gene is TRBJ1-4, the V gene TRBV29-1; no reliable D call. This TCR was recovered from a female donor with papillary thyroid cancer or a benign thyroid nodule (not recorded which). Some clones in this sample may be carry-over from other donors' samples. Sequencing was carried out using blood. This CDR3 is CSVVTQTGEKLFF. The CDR3 DNA reads TGCAGCGTTGTAACCCAAACTGGGGAAAAACTGTTTTTT.